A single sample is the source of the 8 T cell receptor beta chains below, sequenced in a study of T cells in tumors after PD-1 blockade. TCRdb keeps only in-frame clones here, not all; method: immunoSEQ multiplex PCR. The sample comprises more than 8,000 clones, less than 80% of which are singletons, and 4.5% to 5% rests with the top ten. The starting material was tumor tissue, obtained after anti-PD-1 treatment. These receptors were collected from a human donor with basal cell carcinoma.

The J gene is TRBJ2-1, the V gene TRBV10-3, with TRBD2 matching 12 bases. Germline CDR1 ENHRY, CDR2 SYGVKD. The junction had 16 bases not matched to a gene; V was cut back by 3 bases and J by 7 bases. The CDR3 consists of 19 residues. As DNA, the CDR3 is TGTGCCATCAGTGAACGACTAGCGGGGGCCCGCCCCGCGAGGAATGAGCAGTTCTTC. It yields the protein CAISERLAGARPARNEQFF.

CDR3: CASSWRTGGGVTEAFF. The CDR3 region has the DNA TGTGCCAGCAGTTGGAGGACAGGGGGCGGCGTAACTGAAGCTTTCTTT. The V call is TRBV6-5, the J call TRBJ1-1, with 11 bases matching TRBD1. This CDR3 has 16 residues. Losses at the gene ends were 4 bases for V and 5 bases for J; bases not matched to a gene: 9. Germline-derived CDR1 and CDR2 are MNHEY and SVGAGI.

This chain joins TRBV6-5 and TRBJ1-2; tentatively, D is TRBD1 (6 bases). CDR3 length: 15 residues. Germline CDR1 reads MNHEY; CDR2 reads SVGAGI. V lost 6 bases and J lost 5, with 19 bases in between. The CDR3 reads CASRIGQSEGYGYTF. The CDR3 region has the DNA TGTGCCAGCAGGATAGGACAGTCGGAGGGGTATGGCTACACCTTC.

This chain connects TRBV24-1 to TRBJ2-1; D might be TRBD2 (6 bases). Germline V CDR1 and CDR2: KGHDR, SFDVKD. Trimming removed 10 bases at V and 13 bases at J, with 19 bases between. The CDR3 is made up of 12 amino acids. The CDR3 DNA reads TGTGCCACTAGTCGGGGGACCGGTGGACAGTTCTTC. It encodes CATSRGTGGQFF.

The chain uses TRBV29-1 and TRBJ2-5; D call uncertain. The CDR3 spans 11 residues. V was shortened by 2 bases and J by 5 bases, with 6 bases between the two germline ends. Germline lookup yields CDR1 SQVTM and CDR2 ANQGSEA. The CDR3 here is CSVESGETQYF. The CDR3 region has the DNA TGCAGCGTTGAATCTGGGGAGACCCAGTACTTC.

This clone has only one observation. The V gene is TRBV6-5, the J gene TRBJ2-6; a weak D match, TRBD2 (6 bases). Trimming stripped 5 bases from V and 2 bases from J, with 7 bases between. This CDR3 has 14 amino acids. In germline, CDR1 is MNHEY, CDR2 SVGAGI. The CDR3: CASSTGAGANVLTF. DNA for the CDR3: TGTGCCAGCAGTACGGGGGCTGGGGCCAACGTCCTGACTTTC.

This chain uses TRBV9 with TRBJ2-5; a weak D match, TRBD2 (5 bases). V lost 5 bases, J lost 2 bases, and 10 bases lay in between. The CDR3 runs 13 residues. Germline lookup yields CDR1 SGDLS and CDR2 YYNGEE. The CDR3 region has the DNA TGTGCCAGCAGTTACACGGGGCAAGAGACCCAGTACTTC. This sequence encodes CASSYTGQETQYF.

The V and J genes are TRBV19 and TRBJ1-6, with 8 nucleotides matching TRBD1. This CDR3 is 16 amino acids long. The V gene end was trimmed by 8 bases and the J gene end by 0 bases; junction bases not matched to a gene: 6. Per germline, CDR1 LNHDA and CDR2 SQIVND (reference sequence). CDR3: CASRRTGSSYNSPLHF. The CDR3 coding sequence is TGTGCCAGTCGACGGACAGGGAGCTCCTATAATTCACCCCTCCACTTT. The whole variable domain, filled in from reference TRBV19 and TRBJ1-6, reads DGGITQSPKYLFRKEGQNVTLSCEQNLNHDAMYWYRQDPGQGLRLIYYSQIVNDFQKGDIAEGYSVSREKKESFPLTVTSAQKNPTAFYLCASRRTGSSYNSPLHFGNGTRLTVT.